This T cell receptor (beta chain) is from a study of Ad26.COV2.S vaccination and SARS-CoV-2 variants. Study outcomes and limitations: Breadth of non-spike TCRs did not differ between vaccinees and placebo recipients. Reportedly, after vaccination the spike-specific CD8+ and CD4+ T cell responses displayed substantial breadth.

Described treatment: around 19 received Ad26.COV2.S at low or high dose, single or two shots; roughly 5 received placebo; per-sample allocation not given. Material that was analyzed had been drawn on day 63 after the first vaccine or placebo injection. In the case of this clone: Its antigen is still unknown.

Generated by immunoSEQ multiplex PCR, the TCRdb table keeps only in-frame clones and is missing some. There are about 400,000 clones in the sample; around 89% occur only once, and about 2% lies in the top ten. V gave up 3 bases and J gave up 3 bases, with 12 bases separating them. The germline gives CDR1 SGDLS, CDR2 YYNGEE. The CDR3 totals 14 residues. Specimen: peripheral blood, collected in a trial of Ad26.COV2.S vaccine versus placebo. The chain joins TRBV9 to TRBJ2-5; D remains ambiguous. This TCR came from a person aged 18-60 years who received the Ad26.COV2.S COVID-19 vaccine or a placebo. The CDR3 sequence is CASSGEDLEETQYF. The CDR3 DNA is TGTGCCAGCAGCGGAGAAGACTTAGAAGAGACCCAGTACTTC.